This T cell receptor (beta chain) is from a study of response to subunit inactivated influenza vaccine. Study-level results: Each seasonal influenza vaccination, the authors suggested, recruits few new T cells.

Turning to this clonotype: The antigen is undetermined.

TCRdb re-called the RT-PCR reads with MiXCR, one entry per CDR3 protein. Among roughly 500,000 distinct CDR3 sequences listed, over 25% were seen once. V was shortened by 6 bases and J by 0 bases, with 9 bases between the two germline ends. The CDR3 extends over 14 amino acids. The receptor was derived from a man aged 50 or older who received an inactivated influenza vaccine. The sequenced sample was CD4+ T cells sorted from PBMCs, obtained 5 to 6 days after vaccination. V usage is TRBV12-3 or TRBV12-4 and J usage is TRBJ1-5; D gene uncertain. The CDR3: CASRPGNSNQPQHF. CDR3 sequence (DNA): TGTGCCAGCAGACCCGGAAATAGCAATCAGCCCCAGCATTTT.